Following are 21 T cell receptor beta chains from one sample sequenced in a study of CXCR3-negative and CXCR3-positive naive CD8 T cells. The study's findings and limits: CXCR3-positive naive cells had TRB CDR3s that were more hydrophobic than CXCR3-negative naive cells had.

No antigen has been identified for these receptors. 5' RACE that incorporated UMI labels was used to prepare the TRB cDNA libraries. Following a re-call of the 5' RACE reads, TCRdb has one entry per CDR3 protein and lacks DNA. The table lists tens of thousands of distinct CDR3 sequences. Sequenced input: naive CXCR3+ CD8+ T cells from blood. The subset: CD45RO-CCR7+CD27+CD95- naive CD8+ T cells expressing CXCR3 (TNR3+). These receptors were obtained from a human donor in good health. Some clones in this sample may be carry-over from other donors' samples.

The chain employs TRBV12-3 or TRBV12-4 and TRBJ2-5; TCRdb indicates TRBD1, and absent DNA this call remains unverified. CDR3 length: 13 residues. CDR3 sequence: CATSGGSQETQYF.

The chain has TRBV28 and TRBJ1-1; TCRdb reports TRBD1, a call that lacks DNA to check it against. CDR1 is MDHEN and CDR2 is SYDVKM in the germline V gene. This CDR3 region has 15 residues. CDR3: CASSLSTGGSTEAFF.

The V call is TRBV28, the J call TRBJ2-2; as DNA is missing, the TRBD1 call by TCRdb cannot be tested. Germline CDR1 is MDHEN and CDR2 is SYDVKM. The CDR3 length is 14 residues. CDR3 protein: CASSPGTVTGELFF.

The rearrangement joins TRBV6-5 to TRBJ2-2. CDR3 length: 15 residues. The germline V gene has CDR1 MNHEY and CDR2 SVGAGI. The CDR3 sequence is CASSYSATNTGELFF.

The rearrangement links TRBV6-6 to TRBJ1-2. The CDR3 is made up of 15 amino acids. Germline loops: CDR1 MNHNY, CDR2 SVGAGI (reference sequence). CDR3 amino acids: CASSQTGTAIKGYTF.

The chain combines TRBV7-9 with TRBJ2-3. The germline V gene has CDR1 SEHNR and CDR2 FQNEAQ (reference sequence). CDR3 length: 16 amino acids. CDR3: CASSNRLAGGTDTQYF.

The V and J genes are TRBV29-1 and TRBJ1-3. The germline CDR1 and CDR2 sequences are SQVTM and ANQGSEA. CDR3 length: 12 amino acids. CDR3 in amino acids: CSAASSGNTIYF.

CDR3 in amino acids: CASSEPDGRQYF. The chain employs TRBV23-1 and TRBJ2-5. TRBV23-1 is annotated as an ORF whose role is uncertain. This CDR3 is built from 12 residues.

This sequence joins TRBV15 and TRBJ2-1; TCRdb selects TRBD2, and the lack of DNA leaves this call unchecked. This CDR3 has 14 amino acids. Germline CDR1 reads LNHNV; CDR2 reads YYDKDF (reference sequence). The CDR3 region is CATSRVLAGNEQFF.

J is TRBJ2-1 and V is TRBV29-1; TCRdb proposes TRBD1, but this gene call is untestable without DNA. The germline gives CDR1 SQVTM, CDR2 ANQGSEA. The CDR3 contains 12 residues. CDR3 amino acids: CSTVGVRNEQFF.

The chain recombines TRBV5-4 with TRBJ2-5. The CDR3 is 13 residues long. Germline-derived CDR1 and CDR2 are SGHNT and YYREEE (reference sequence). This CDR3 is CASSPGRPETQYF.

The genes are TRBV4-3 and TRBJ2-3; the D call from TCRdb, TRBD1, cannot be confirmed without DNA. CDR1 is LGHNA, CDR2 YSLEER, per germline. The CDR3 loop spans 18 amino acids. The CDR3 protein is CASSQRESGGVHTDTQYF.

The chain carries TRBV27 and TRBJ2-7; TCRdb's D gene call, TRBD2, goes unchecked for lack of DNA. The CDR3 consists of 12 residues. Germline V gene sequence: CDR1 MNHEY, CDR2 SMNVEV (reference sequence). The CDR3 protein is CASSSLASPSYF.

The CDR3 sequence is CASSLRRELGDTQYF. The chain employs TRBV28 and TRBJ2-3; TCRdb's D call, TRBD2, is unchecked because there is no DNA. The germline V gene encodes CDR1 MDHEN and CDR2 SYDVKM. The length of the CDR3 is 15 residues.

CDR3 loop: CASSAWDRSYEQYF. This chain links TRBV9 with TRBJ2-7; no DNA is available, so the TRBD1 call from TCRdb remains unchecked. Germline V gene sequence: CDR1 SGDLS, CDR2 YYNGEE. The CDR3 has 14 amino acids.

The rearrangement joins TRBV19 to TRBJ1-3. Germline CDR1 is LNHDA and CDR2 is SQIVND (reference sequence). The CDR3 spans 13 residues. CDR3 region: CASSETPGNTIYF. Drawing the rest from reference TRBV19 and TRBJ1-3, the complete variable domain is DGGITQSPKYLFRKEGQNVTLSCEQNLNHDAMYWYRQDPGQGLRLIYYSQIVNDFQKGDIAEGYSVSREKKESFPLTVTSAQKNPTAFYLCASSETPGNTIYFGEGSWLTVV.

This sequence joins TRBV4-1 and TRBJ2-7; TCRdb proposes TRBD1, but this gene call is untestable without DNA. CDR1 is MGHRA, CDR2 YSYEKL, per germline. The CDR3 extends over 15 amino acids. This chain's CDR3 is CASSQVRTGSNEQYF.

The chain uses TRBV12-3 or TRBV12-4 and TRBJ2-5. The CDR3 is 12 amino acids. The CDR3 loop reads CASGGLQETQYF.

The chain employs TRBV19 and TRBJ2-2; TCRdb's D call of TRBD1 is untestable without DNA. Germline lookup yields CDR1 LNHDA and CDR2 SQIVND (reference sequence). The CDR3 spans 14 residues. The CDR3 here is CASSIVREYGELFF. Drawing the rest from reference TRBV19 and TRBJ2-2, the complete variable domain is DGGITQSPKYLFRKEGQNVTLSCEQNLNHDAMYWYRQDPGQGLRLIYYSQIVNDFQKGDIAEGYSVSREKKESFPLTVTSAQKNPTAFYLCASSIVREYGELFFGEGSRLTVL.

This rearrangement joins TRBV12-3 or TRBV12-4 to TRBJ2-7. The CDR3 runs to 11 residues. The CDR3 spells CASRTTYEQYF.

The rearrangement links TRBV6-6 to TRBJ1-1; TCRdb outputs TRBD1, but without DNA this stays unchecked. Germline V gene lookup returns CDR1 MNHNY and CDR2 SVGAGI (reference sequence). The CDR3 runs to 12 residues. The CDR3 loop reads CASSNLREEAFF.